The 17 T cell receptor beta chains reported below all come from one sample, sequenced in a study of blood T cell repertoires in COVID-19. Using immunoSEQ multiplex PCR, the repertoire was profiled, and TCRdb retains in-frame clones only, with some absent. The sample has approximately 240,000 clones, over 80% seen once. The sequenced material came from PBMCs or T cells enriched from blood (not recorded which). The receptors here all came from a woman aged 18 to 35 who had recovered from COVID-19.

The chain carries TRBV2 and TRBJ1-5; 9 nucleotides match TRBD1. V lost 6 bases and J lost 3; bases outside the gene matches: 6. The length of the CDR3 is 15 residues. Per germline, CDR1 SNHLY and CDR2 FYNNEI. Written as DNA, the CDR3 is TGTGCCAGCAGCGCACGGGACAGGGCCAATCAGCCCCAGCATTTT. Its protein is CASSARDRANQPQHF.

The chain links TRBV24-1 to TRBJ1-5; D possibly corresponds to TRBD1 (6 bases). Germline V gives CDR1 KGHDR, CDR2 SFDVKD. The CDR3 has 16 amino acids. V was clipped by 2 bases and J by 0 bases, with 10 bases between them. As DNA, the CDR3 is TGTGCCACCAGTGATTCGGGACAATTTAGCAATCAGCCCCAGCATTTT. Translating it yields CATSDSGQFSNQPQHF.

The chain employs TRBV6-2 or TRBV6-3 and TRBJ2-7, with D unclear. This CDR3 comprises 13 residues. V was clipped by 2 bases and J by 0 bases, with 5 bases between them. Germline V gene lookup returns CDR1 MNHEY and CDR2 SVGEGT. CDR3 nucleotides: TGTGCCAGCAGTTACCTCCGCTCCTACGAGCAGTACTTC. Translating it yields CASSYLRSYEQYF.

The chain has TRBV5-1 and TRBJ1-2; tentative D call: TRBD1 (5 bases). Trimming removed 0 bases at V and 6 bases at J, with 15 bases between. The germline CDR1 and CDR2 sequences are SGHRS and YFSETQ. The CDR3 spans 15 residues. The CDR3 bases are TGCGCCAGCAGCTTGGGCAGGGCATACGTCGATGGCTACACCTTC. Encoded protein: CASSLGRAYVDGYTF.

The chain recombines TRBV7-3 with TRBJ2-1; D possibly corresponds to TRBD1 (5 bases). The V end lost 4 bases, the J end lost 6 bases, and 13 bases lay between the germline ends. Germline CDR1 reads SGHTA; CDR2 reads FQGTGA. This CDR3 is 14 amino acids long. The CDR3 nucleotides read TGTGCCAGCAGCTCGTCTATACAGGTCAATGAGCAGTTCTTC. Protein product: CASSSSIQVNEQFF.

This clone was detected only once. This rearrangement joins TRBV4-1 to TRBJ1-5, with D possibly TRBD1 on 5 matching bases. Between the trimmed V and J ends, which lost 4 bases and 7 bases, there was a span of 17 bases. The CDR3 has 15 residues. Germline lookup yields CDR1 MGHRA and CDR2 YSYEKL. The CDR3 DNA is TGCGCCAGCAGCCGTTTATTTCAGGGCCACCAGCCCCAGCATTTT. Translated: CASSRLFQGHQPQHF.

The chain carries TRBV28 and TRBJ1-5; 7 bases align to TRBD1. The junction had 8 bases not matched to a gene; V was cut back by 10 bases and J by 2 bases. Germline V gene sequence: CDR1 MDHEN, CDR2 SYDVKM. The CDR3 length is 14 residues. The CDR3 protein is CATSDRVRNQPQHF. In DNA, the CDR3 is TGTGCCACCAGCGACAGGGTACGCAATCAGCCCCAGCATTTT.

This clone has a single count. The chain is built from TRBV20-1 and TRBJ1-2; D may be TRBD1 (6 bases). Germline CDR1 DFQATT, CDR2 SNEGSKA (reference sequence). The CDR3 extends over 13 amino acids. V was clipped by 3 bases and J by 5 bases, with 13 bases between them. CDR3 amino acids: CSASTQGQYGYTF. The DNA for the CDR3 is TGCAGTGCTAGTACACAGGGTCAGTATGGCTACACCTTC.

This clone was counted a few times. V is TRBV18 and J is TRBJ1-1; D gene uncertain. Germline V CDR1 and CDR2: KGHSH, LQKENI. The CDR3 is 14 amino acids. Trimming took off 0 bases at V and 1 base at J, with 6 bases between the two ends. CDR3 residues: CASSPPASNTEAFF. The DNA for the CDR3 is TGTGCCAGCTCACCACCCGCGTCGAACACTGAAGCTTTCTTT.

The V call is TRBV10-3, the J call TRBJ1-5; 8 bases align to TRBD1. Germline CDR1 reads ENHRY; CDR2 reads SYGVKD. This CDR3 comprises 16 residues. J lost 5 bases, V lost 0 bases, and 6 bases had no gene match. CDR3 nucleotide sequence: TGTGCCATCAGTGAGTCGACGCAGGGGGCAGATCAGCCCCAGCATTTT. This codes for CAISESTQGADQPQHF.

CDR3 region: CASSLTSGGFNYGYTF. The CDR3 region has the DNA TGCGCCAGCAGCCTTACATCAGGGGGCTTTAACTATGGCTACACCTTC. The V and J genes are TRBV4-3 and TRBJ1-2; 8 nucleotides align to TRBD1. V shed 4 bases and J 1 base; nucleotides not matched to a gene: 8. CDR3 length: 16 residues. Germline V gene lookup returns CDR1 LGHNA and CDR2 YSLEER.

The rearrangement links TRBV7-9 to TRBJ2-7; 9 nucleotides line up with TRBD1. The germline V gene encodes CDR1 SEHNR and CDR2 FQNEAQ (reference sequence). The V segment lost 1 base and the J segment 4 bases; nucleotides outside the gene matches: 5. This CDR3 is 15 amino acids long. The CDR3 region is CASSLGDRVSYEQYF. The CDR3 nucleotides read TGTGCCAGCAGCTTAGGGGACAGGGTATCTTACGAGCAGTACTTC.

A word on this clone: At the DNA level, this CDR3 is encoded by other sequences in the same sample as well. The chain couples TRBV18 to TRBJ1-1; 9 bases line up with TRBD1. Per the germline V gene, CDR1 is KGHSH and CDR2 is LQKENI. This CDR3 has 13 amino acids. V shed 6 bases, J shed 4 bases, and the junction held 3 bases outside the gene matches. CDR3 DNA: TGTGCCAGCTCGCCGACAGGGGGCACTGAAGCTTTCTTT. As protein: CASSPTGGTEAFF.

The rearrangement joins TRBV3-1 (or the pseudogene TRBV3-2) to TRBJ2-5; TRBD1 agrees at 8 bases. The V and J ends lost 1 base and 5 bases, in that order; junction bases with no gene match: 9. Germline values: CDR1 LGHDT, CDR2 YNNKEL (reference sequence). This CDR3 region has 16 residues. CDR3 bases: TGTGCCAGCAGCCAAGGAGGGCCGACAGGGGAGGAGACCCAGTACTTC. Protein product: CASSQGGPTGEETQYF.

The CDR3 is CATSGHSPLDLGYGYTF. DNA of the CDR3: TGTGCCACCTCCGGACACTCCCCTTTGGATTTGGGCTATGGCTACACCTTC. The genes are TRBV15 and TRBJ1-2, with TRBD1 as a possible D gene (5 bases). This CDR3 has 17 amino acids. Germline V gene sequence: CDR1 LNHNV, CDR2 YYDKDF (reference sequence). Deletions cut 8 bases from V and 4 bases from J, with 26 bases between.

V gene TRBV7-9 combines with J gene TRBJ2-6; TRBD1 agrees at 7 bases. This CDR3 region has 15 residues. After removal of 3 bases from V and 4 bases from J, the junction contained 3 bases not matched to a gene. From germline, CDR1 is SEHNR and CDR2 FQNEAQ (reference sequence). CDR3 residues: CASSFDRVGANVLTF. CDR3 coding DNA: TGTGCCAGCAGCTTCGACAGGGTCGGGGCCAACGTCCTGACTTTC.

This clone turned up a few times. This CDR3 is CASTTSSQETQYF. DNA of the CDR3: TGTGCCAGTACGACTAGCAGCCAAGAGACCCAGTACTTC. This rearrangement joins TRBV18 to TRBJ2-5; the match to TRBD2 covers 7 bases. V was clipped by 9 bases and J by 1 base; unmatched bases: 5. The V gene's germline CDR1 is KGHSH and CDR2 LQKENI. The CDR3 covers 13 residues.